This paragraph covers one T cell receptor (beta chain) sequence. Its antigen is undetermined. Germline lookup yields CDR1 MNHNS and CDR2 SASEGT. The CDR3 runs 15 residues. V dropped 4 bases and J dropped 7; count of bases not matched to a gene: 11. This entry belongs to a study of cytomegalovirus exposure and HLA in healthy donors. General study points: It was approximately 170 TCR beta chains that were listed as cytomegalovirus-associated. The authors reported that TCR beta sequences could predict HLA-A and HLA-B alleles. These predictions were accurate for most subjects in the first cohort.

In the PCR, 60 Vbeta and 13 Jbeta primers were used. Libraries were prepared by immunoSEQ multiplex PCR; TCRdb keeps only in-frame clonotypes and omits some of them. The repertoire table contains 150,000 to 200,000 clones. The sequencing sample was made of PBMCs. This receptor was identified in a man aged 30 to 39 in good health and CMV-seronegative. The chain has TRBV6-1 and TRBJ2-7; 9 bases are a match to TRBD1. The CDR3 region is CASSATGTGSVEQYF. The CDR3 DNA is TGTGCCAGCAGTGCAACCGGGACAGGGTCTGTTGAGCAGTACTTC.